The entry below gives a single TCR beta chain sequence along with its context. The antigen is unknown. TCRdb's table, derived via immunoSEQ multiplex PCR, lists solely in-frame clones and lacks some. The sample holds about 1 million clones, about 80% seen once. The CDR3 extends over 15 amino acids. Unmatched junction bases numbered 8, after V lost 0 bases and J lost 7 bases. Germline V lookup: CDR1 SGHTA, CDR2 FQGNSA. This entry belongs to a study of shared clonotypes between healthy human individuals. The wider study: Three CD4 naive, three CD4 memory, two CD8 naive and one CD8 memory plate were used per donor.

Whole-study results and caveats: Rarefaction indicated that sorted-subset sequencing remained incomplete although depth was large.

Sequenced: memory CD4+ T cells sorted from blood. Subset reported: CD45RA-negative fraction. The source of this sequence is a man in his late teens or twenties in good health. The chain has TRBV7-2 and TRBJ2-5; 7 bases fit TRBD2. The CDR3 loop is CASSLALFGEGTQYF. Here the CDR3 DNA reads TGTGCCAGCAGCTTAGCGTTGTTCGGGGAGGGGACCCAGTACTTC.